This record concerns one T cell receptor (beta chain) sequence. The antigen remains unidentified. The data were obtained in a study of cytomegalovirus exposure and HLA in healthy donors. Whole-study results and caveats: Presence/absence analyses rested on an assumption that sequencing depth was roughly uniform across donors. Most TCR beta V segments were productive about 90% or about 30% of the time in an earlier analysis. In a later analysis, HLA-associated TCR beta chains were more clonally expanded than equally common others. Confirmation was obtained in vitro that three CMV-associated chains are specific for CMV antigens.

CDR1 and CDR2 from the germline V gene are PRHDT and FYEKMQ (reference sequence). This CDR3 has 17 amino acids. The V and J ends lost 5 bases and 7 bases respectively, with 26 bases between them. The study ran its PCR with 60 Vbeta and 13 Jbeta primers. The assay was immunoSEQ multiplex PCR, and TCRdb's table has in-frame clones only and misses some. Seen in this sample are some 39,000 clones; the ten most common clones hold 3.5% to 4%. This TCR came from a male donor in good health and CMV-seronegative. The chain carries TRBV13 and TRBJ1-2, with D possibly TRBD1 on 5 matching bases. The sequenced sample was PBMCs. CDR3 in amino acids: CASSPGRGMATPIGYTF. In nucleotides, the CDR3 is TGTGCCAGCAGCCCGGGACGGGGGATGGCTACACCAATTGGCTACACCTTC.